One and the same sample provided the 2 T cell receptor beta chains below, sequenced in a study of immune characteristics of hereditary and idiopathic chronic pancreatitis. Chronic pancreatitis tissue was collected during total pancreatectomy with islet autotransplantation. Generated by immunoSEQ multiplex PCR, the TCRdb table keeps only in-frame clones and is missing some. The sample consists of fewer than 10,000 clones, 75% to 85% of them appearing once. Input material: pancreas tissue with idiopathic chronic pancreatitis. These receptors all come from a human donor with chronic pancreatitis.

The chain combines TRBV6-7 with TRBJ2-7; 9 bases agree with TRBD1. TRBV6-7 is reported as an ORF; its role is uncertain. V lost 6 bases to trimming and J lost 5 bases; unmatched junction nucleotides: 14. This CDR3 is 16 amino acids long. CDR3 loop: CASSPPRTGALHEQYV. CDR3 sequence (DNA): TGTGCCAGCAGCCCGCCCCGGACAGGGGCTCTTCACGAGCAGTACGTC.

The chain has TRBV10-3 and TRBJ2-1; 14 bases match TRBD2. In germline, CDR1 is ENHRY, CDR2 SYGVKD. The CDR3 loop spans 18 amino acids. V lost 4 bases and J lost 0; bases outside the gene matches: 5. CDR3 sequence (DNA): TGTGCCATCAGTGTACGACTAGCGGGGGGGATCTCCTACAATGAGCAGTTCTTC. Residues: CAISVRLAGGISYNEQFF.